This TCR beta chain appears in the sequencing data of a study of T-cell reconstitution after alpha-beta-depleted transplantation in children. As for this clonotype: Its matching antigen is unknown.

Findings and limits, study-wide: It was reported that alpha-beta T cells came from several hundred expanded graft clones (about two months after transplant). At the one-year point after transplant, T-cell counts and TCRbeta diversity were found to come mostly from T cells that had been newly produced. Surviving recipient T cells and intrathymic progenitors accounted for some patients' high TCRbeta diversity at day 60.

Unmatched junction bases numbered 7, after V lost 1 base and J lost 7 bases. The CDR3 covers 16 residues. The germline CDR1 and CDR2 sequences are LGHNA and YSLEER. Unique molecular identifiers were used to barcode this TCRbeta library. TCRdb re-derived calls from the PCR reads in MiXCR, one entry per CDR3 protein. The sample lists hundreds of thousands of distinct CDR3 sequences; 10% to 15% were seen once. Sequencing used PBMCs, mostly from graft donor cells, obtained 360 days after TCRalphabeta/CD19-depleted stem cell transplant. The V and J genes are TRBV4-3 and TRBJ2-2, with TRBD2 identical over 9 bases. This clonotype originated in a male patient younger than 18 who had a stem cell transplant for acute myeloid leukemia, so the T cells may come from the graft donor. The DNA for the CDR3 is TGCGCCAGCAGCCAAGGAGCGGGAGGTATTGTCGGGGAGCTGTTTTTT. Translating gives CASSQGAGGIVGELFF.